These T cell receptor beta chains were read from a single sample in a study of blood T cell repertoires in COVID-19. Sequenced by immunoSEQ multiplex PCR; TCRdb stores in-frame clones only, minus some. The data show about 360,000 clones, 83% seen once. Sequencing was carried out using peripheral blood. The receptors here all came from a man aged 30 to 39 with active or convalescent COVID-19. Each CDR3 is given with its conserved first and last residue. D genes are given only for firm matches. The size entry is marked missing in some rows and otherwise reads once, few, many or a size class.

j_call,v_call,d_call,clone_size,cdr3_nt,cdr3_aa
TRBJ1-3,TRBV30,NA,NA,TGTGCCTGGAGTGTTCAGGGAATTGGAAACACCATATATTTT,CAWSVQGIGNTIYF
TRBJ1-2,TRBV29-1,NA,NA,TGCAGTGACCACAGAAACTATGGCTACACCTTC,CSDHRNYGYTF
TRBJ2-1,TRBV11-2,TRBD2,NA,TGTGCCAGCAGCTCCTCACACCGGGACTACCAGATGGGAGAGCAGTTCTTC,CASSSSHRDYQMGEQFF
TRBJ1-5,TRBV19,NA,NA,TGTGCCAGTAGTATAGTGGGCTCCAATCAGCCCCAGCATTTT,CASSIVGSNQPQHF
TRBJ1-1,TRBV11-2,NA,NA,TGTGCCAGCAGTCCGAGGAGAGACCCAGGGTTGGGGGCTTTCTTT,CASSPRRDPGLGAFF
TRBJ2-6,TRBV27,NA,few,TGTGCCAGCAGTCCCACGCAGCGCTCCAACGTCCTGACTTTC,CASSPTQRSNVLTF
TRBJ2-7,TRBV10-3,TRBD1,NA,TGTGCCATCAGCGGGACAGGGAGATACGAGCAGTACTTC,CAISGTGRYEQYF
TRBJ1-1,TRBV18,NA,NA,TGTGCCAGCTCACCGGCAGGGTCGAACACTGAAGCTTTCTTT,CASSPAGSNTEAFF
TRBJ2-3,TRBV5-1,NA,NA,TGCGCCAGCAGCTTGCCGAGCACAGATACGCAGTATTTT,CASSLPSTDTQYF
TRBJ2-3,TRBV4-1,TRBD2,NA,TGCGCCAGCAGTCGGGGGGGCGGGACAGATACGCAGTATTTT,CASSRGGGTDTQYF
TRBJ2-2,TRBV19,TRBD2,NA,TGTGCCACGATCATGGTTGGCGGGGGGAACACCGGGGAGCTGTTTTTT,CATIMVGGGNTGELFF
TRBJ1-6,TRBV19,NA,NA,TGTGCCAGCCAGCCAGACGGCCTCGGGTCACCCCTCCACTTT,CASQPDGLGSPLHF
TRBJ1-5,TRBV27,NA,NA,TGTGCCAGCAGACCCCGGGGAGCCCTCTATAGCAATCAGCCCCAGCATTTT,CASRPRGALYSNQPQHF
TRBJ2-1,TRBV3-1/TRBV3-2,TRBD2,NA,TGTGCCAGCAGCCAAGTTCCGGGACTAGCGGGGGGACGAGGGGAGCAGTTCTTC,CASSQVPGLAGGRGEQFF
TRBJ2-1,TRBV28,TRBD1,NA,TGTGCCAGCAGTTTGAGACAGGGACCCCTAGAGCAGTTCTTC,CASSLRQGPLEQFF
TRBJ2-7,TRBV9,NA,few,TGTGCCAGCAGCCCCGAGGGTAGGACCTACGAGCAGTACTTC,CASSPEGRTYEQYF
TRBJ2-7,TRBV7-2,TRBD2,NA,TGTGCCAGCAGCTTCCGGACTAGCGGGAGGTACGCGATCTACGAGCAGTACTTC,CASSFRTSGRYAIYEQYF
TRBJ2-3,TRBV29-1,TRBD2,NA,TGCAGCGTCGTTGGGACTAGCGGGGTCTGGGCAGATACGCAGTATTTT,CSVVGTSGVWADTQYF
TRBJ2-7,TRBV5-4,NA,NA,TGTGCCAGCAGCTTGACCCACAAGCAGTACTTC,CASSLTHKQYF
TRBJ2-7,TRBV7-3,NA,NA,TGTGCCAGCAGCTTGTACTACGAGCAGTACTTC,CASSLYYEQYF
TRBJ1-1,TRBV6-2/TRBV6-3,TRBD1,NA,TGTGCCAGCAGTTACTCCCACTGGGGACAGGGTGTCCACACTGAAGCTTTCTTT,CASSYSHWGQGVHTEAFF
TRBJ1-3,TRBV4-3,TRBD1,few,TGCGCCAGCAGCCCAAGAACAGGGGAAGGAAACACCATATATTTT,CASSPRTGEGNTIYF
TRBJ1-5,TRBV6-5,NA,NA,TGTGCCAGCAGCCGTGTCGCAGGCCCAACCCAGCATTTT,CASSRVAGPTQHF